This entry lists 25 T cell receptor beta chains sequenced from one sample in a study of CD8+CD57+ T cells in acquired aplastic anemia. TCR beta VDJ and CDR3 profiles were obtained from a genomic DNA template. TCRdb used MiXCR to reprocess the reads, holding one entry per CDR3 protein. The sample includes roughly 130,000 distinct CDR3 sequences, 48% of them seen just once. The source material was sorted CD4+, CD8+, or CD8+CD57+ T cells (not recorded which) from PBMCs. The source is a human donor in good health, serving as a control.

This clonotype was picked up many times. The rearrangement joins TRBV19 to TRBJ2-1; D is uncertain. The V gene's germline CDR1 is LNHDA and CDR2 SQIVND (reference sequence). Trimming left V 8 bases short and J 5 bases short, with 16 bases between. The CDR3 runs 14 residues. The CDR3 DNA is TGTGCCAGTTTGGACCCTCGCATTCACAATGAGCAGTTCTTC. Protein sequence: CASLDPRIHNEQFF.

The rearrangement uses TRBV2 and TRBJ1-1, with 8 positions matching TRBD1. The CDR3 is 15 amino acids. J was trimmed by 2 bases and V by 4 bases; bases with no gene match: 6. Per the germline V gene, CDR1 is SNHLY and CDR2 is FYNNEI. CDR3 sequence reads: CASSGTGSGNTEAFF. CDR3 DNA sequence: TGTGCCAGCAGTGGGACAGGGTCTGGAAACACTGAAGCTTTCTTT.

This chain joins TRBV7-2 and TRBJ2-5; 8 bases line up with TRBD2. Trimming cost V 5 bases and J 1 base; bases outside gene matches: 6. The CDR3 is 15 residues long. Germline CDR1 and CDR2: SGHTA and FQGNSA. The DNA of the CDR3 is TGTGCCAGCAGCCCAACAGCGGGGGCCCAAGAGACCCAGTACTTC. Encoded protein: CASSPTAGAQETQYF. Combining the CDR3 with reference TRBV7-2 and TRBJ2-5 gives the whole variable domain GAGVSQSPSNKVTEKGKDVELRCDPISGHTALYWYRQSLGQGLEFLIYFQGNSAPDKSGLPSDRFSAERTGGSVSTLTIQRTQQEDSAVYLCASSPTAGAQETQYFGPGTRLLVL.

In this sample, this clonotype turned up many times. V usage is TRBV7-2 and J usage is TRBJ2-1, with 9 bases fitting TRBD2. J lost 9 bases, V lost 1 base, and 7 bases had no gene match. Germline CDR1 is SGHTA and CDR2 is FQGNSA. The CDR3 sequence is 15 residues long. CDR3 DNA sequence: TGTGCCAGCAGCTTAGGACTAGCGGTGGTGGGTGAGCAGTTCTTC. This codes for CASSLGLAVVGEQFF.

Regarding this clonotype: A much larger clone sits a single nucleotide away, making a read error possible. The conserved final phenylalanine or tryptophan is absent from the CDR3, which likely points to a read error. This rearrangement joins TRBV10-3 to TRBJ1-1; the D is unclear. In germline, CDR1 is ENHRY, CDR2 SYGVKD. V lost 10 bases to trimming and J lost 0 bases, with 12 bases between them. The CDR3 spans 13 residues. CDR3 bases: TGTGCCAGCAAGGTCACGCTGAACACTGAAGCTTTCTCT. It specifies CASKVTLNTEAFS.

This clonotype was detected a few times. This rearrangement joins TRBV7-9 to TRBJ2-7; no clear D. Germline CDR1 SEHNR, CDR2 FQNEAQ (reference sequence). The V end lost 0 bases, the J end lost 5 bases, and 5 bases lay between the germline ends. The CDR3 consists of 12 residues. The CDR3: CASSLAKNEQYF. CDR3 in DNA: TGTGCCAGCAGCTTAGCGAAAAACGAGCAGTACTTC.

This clonotype was detected only a few times. The rearrangement joins TRBV4-2 to TRBJ2-6; D uncertain. Trimming shortened V by 0 bases and J by 2 bases, and 11 bases separated the two germline ends. Germline lookup yields CDR1 LGHNA and CDR2 YNFKEQ. CDR3 size: 17 residues. In nucleotides, the CDR3 is TGTGCCAGCAGCCAAGAGTGGGCTTCTACTGGGGCCAACGTCCTGACTTTC. The encoded protein is CASSQEWASTGANVLTF.

This clonotype has at least ten counts. The chain is built from TRBV5-1 and TRBJ1-2, with D possibly TRBD1 on 5 matching bases. Germline-derived CDR1 and CDR2 are SGHRS and YFSETQ. The V and J ends lost 0 bases and 3 bases respectively, with 15 bases between them. The CDR3 is 16 residues long. CDR3 sequence: CASSLAGTAGDYGYTF. Written as DNA, the CDR3 is TGCGCCAGCAGCTTGGCCGGGACCGCGGGGGACTATGGCTACACCTTC.

This clonotype was seen more than once but under ten times. This chain joins TRBV28 and TRBJ1-2; perhaps TRBD1 as D (5 bases). CDR3 length equals 15 residues. Germline V gene lookup returns CDR1 MDHEN and CDR2 SYDVKM. Trimming left V 2 bases short and J 4 bases short, with 14 bases between. The CDR3 protein is CASSLGGTLSYGYTF. The DNA for the CDR3 is TGTGCCAGCAGTTTAGGGGGGACCCTATCCTATGGCTACACCTTC.

This chain uses TRBV6-2 or TRBV6-3 with TRBJ2-2; the match to TRBD1 covers 7 bases. Trimming cost V 6 bases and J 0 bases; bases outside gene matches: 4. Germline V gives CDR1 MNHEY, CDR2 SVGEGT. The CDR3 runs to 15 residues. CDR3 nucleotides: TGTGCCAGCAGGCGGACAGGTGCGAACACCGGGGAGCTGTTTTTT. It is translated as CASRRTGANTGELFF.

This chain uses TRBV29-1 with TRBJ2-1, with 7 bases lining up with TRBD1. The CDR3 is 12 amino acids. Germline-derived CDR1 and CDR2 are SQVTM and ANQGSEA. With V trimmed by 4 bases and J by 8 bases, 5 bases remained unmatched. The CDR3, as DNA: TGCAGCGTTGTTAGAGGGGGCCATGAGCAGTTCTTC. Translated: CSVVRGGHEQFF.

This clonotype is termed medium-sized. The chain employs TRBV12-3 or TRBV12-4 and TRBJ1-6; D is undetermined. The CDR3 is 14 amino acids. Trimming took 3 bases from V and 8 from J, leaving 11 bases between them. Here the CDR3 DNA reads TGTGCCAGCAGTTTGGAGGGAACTTATTCACCCCTCCACTTT. It codes for CASSLEGTYSPLHF.

In its sample, this clonotype was seen many times. The genes are TRBV18 and TRBJ2-7; TRBD1 might be the D (7 bases). This CDR3 is built from 16 residues. Germline assignment: CDR1 KGHSH and CDR2 LQKENI. Between the trimmed V and J ends, which lost 2 bases and 5 bases, there was a span of 19 bases. This CDR3 reads CASSPGGTVQSDEQYF. As DNA, the CDR3 is TGTGCCAGCTCACCAGGGGGGACAGTACAATCCGACGAGCAGTACTTC. The full variable domain, its missing parts supplied by reference TRBV18 and TRBJ2-7, is NAGVMQNPRHLVRRRGQEARLRCSPMKGHSHVYWYRQLPEEGLKFMVYLQKENIIDESGMPKERFSAEFPKEGPSILRIQQVVRGDSAAYFCASSPGGTVQSDEQYFGPGTRLTVT.

In its sample, this clonotype was seen a few times. A much bigger clone sits one base away, suggesting this may be a read error. The J gene is TRBJ1-5, the V gene TRBV6-2 or TRBV6-3; D unresolved. The V gene's germline CDR1 is MNHEY and CDR2 SVGEGT. Between the trimmed V and J ends, which lost 0 bases and 3 bases, there was a span of 21 bases. CDR3 size: 19 residues. This chain's CDR3 is CASSYSGRRGRGLNQPQHF. Here the CDR3 DNA reads TGTGCCAGCAGTTACTCGGGAAGGCGAGGACGGGGTCTCAATCAGCCCCAGCATTTT.

The V and J genes are TRBV15 and TRBJ1-1, with a weak D call TRBD1 (5 bases). CDR1 and CDR2 (germline): LNHNV, YYDKDF (reference sequence). V dropped 1 base and J dropped 3 bases, with 6 bases sitting between them. The CDR3 length is 13 residues. The CDR3 DNA reads TGTGCCACCAGCAGAGGGGGGGACACTGAAGCTTTCTTT. This translates into CATSRGGDTEAFF.

This clonotype was picked up many times. The chain joins TRBV7-9 to TRBJ2-3; 12 nucleotides match TRBD1. The CDR3 runs 15 residues. Per germline, CDR1 SEHNR and CDR2 FQNEAQ (reference sequence). V shed 7 bases and J 6 bases; nucleotides not matched to a gene: 8. The CDR3 spells CASNPGQGARDTQYF. CDR3 bases: TGTGCCAGCAACCCGGGACAGGGGGCAAGGGATACGCAGTATTTT. Based on the CDR3 plus reference TRBV7-9 and TRBJ2-3, the full variable domain is DTGVSQNPRHKITKRGQNVTFRCDPISEHNRLYWYRQTLGQGPEFLTYFQNEAQLEKSRLLSDRFSAERPKGSFSTLEIQRTEQGDSAMYLCASNPGQGARDTQYFGPGTRLTVL.

This clonotype was counted many times. This chain joins TRBV3-1 and TRBJ1-5; no reliable D call. Germline lookup yields CDR1 LGHDT and CDR2 YNNKEL (reference sequence). The V and J ends lost 1 base and 7 bases respectively, with 5 bases between them. The CDR3 has 12 residues. The CDR3 DNA is TGTGCCAGCAGCCAAGGATCACAGCCCCAGCATTTT. Protein sequence: CASSQGSQPQHF.

This clonotype was recorded many times. V gene TRBV11-1 combines with J gene TRBJ1-3; D is possibly TRBD1 (6 bases). This CDR3 is 20 amino acids long. Germline V gene lookup returns CDR1 SGHAT and CDR2 FQDESV (reference sequence). The V end lost 1 base, the J end lost 0 bases, and 22 bases lay between the germline ends. The CDR3 DNA follows: TGTGCCAGCAGCTTAGGCTATCCCGACAGGCCGGCATACTCTGGAAACACCATATATTTT. The encoded protein is CASSLGYPDRPAYSGNTIYF. Drawing the rest from reference TRBV11-1 and TRBJ1-3, the complete variable domain is EAEVAQSPRYKITEKSQAVAFWCDPISGHATLYWYRQILGQGPELLVQFQDESVVDDSQLPKDRFSAERLKGVDSTLKIQPAELGDSAMYLCASSLGYPDRPAYSGNTIYFGEGSWLTVV.

This clonotype was seen repeatedly, ten times or more. J is TRBJ1-2 and V is TRBV24-1; weak D call: TRBD1 (6 bases). This CDR3 contains 14 residues. From germline, CDR1 is KGHDR and CDR2 SFDVKD. Trimming pared 5 bases from V and 4 bases from J, leaving 13 bases between. CDR3 DNA: TGTGCCACCAGTGTTGGTTCGGACAGCTATGGCTACACCTTC. This codes for CATSVGSDSYGYTF.

This clonotype was detected many times. The J gene is TRBJ2-3, the V gene TRBV3-1; no reliable D call. Germline lookup yields CDR1 LGHDT and CDR2 YNNKEL (reference sequence). This CDR3 comprises 15 residues. V dropped 0 bases and J dropped 3 bases, with 10 bases sitting between them. The CDR3 nucleotides read TGTGCCAGCAGCCAAGAGGTAATAGGAACAGATACGCAGTATTTT. Protein: CASSQEVIGTDTQYF.

The genes are TRBV25-1 and TRBJ2-7; D is unclear. V was pared by 6 bases and J by 1 base, with 16 bases between. CDR3 size: 15 residues. Germline V CDR1 and CDR2: MGHDK, SYGVNS. CDR3 loop: CASSRGTVASYEQYF. The CDR3 DNA reads as TGTGCCAGCAGCAGAGGAACAGTTGCATCCTACGAGCAGTACTTC.

CDR3 sequence: CSVSGLLAGPSYTF. The CDR3 coding sequence is TGCAGCGTTTCAGGGCTACTAGCGGGGCCCTCCTACACCTTC. The chain couples TRBV29-1 to TRBJ1-2, with D possibly matching TRBD1 (5 bases). Germline-derived CDR1 and CDR2 are SQVTM and ANQGSEA. The CDR3 runs to 14 residues. The V gene lost 5 bases and the J gene lost 10 bases, with 23 bases spanning the gap.

The chain joins TRBV7-2 to TRBJ2-7; D is uncertain. The CDR3 is made up of 14 amino acids. V gave up 0 bases and J gave up 1 base, with 7 bases separating them. In germline, CDR1 is SGHTA, CDR2 FQGNSA. The CDR3 bases are TGTGCCAGCAGCTTAGCGGCGTATTCCTACGAGCAGTACGTC. Protein sequence: CASSLAAYSYEQYV.

This clonotype occurred many times. The V gene is TRBV20-1, the J gene TRBJ2-1, with D possibly matching TRBD1 (6 bases). CDR3 length: 15 amino acids. The V end lost 2 bases, the J end lost 2 bases, and 13 bases lay between the germline ends. Germline V gene data show CDR1 as DFQATT and CDR2 as SNEGSKA (reference sequence). The CDR3 sequence is CSARPQGKPYNEQFF. The DNA for the CDR3 is TGCAGTGCTAGACCTCAGGGGAAACCCTACAATGAGCAGTTCTTC.

The rearrangement links TRBV2 to TRBJ1-1, with D possibly TRBD1 on 6 matching bases. V was pared by 7 bases and J by 4 bases, with 13 bases between. The germline gives CDR1 SNHLY, CDR2 FYNNEI. This CDR3 region has 13 residues. CDR3 sequence reads: CASNPGVGTEAFF. The CDR3 DNA follows: TGTGCCAGCAATCCAGGGGTTGGCACTGAAGCTTTCTTT.